This T cell receptor beta chain was profiled in a study of T cells expressing NK-cell markers. Study as a whole: The sequencing cohort of eight donors included seven HCMV-seropositive individuals and one seronegative individual.

This CDR3 has 14 amino acids. Germline V gives CDR1 DFQATT, CDR2 SNEGSKA (reference sequence). TCRdb re-analyzed the 5' RACE reads; it lists each CDR3 protein once, without DNA. The sample totals hundreds of thousands of distinct CDR3 sequences. This chain links TRBV20-1 with TRBJ1-6; no DNA is available, so the TRBD1 call from TCRdb remains unchecked. The sequence was obtained from a woman between 18 and 70 years old in good health. Sequencing was performed on blood T cells: a sorted CD56 or NKG2C T cell subset, CD4+ or CD8+ T cells, or bulk PBMC T cells (not recorded which). CDR3 sequence reads: CSAVPQGANSPLHF.